The 20 T cell receptor beta chains below come from one sample, sequenced in a study of T cell responses to AZD1222 COVID-19 vaccine. The protocol was immunoSEQ multiplex PCR, while the TCRdb copy is restricted to in-frame clones and leaves out a portion. The sample carries about 91,000 clones, around 90% recorded once. The sequencing used peripheral blood, collected 28 days after the second AZD1222 dose. The receptor set was obtained from an adult who received the AZD1222 COVID-19 vaccine.

The sample holds one count of this clone. The chain uses TRBV7-9 and TRBJ2-5; D ambiguous. Between the trimmed V and J ends, which lost 7 bases and 2 bases, there was a span of 11 bases. The CDR3 spans 13 residues. Per the germline V gene, CDR1 is SEHNR and CDR2 is FQNEAQ (reference sequence). CDR3 amino acids: CASTVDQQETQYF. The DNA of the CDR3 is TGTGCCAGCACCGTTGATCAGCAAGAGACCCAGTACTTC.

This chain connects TRBV3-1 (or the pseudogene TRBV3-2) to TRBJ2-5, with TRBD1 as a possible D gene (6 bases). The CDR3 runs 12 residues. V lost 7 bases and J lost 5, with 11 bases in between. Germline V gene sequence: CDR1 LGHDT, CDR2 YNNKEL (reference sequence). For the CDR3, the DNA is TGTGCCAGCAAACAGGGTAGGGAGACCCAGTACTTC. It is translated as CASKQGRETQYF.

The rearrangement uses TRBV29-1 and TRBJ2-5, with D unclear. Trimming stripped 1 base from V and 1 base from J, with 10 bases between. Germline V CDR1 and CDR2: SQVTM, ANQGSEA. The length of the CDR3 is 14 residues. DNA of the CDR3: TGCAGCGTTGAAGGCTTAGGCCTCCAAGAGACCCAGTACTTC. It specifies CSVEGLGLQETQYF.

V gene TRBV7-9 combines with J gene TRBJ1-4; a possible D gene is TRBD1 (6 bases). The CDR3 runs to 15 residues. Per the germline V gene, CDR1 is SEHNR and CDR2 is FQNEAQ (reference sequence). Trimming pared 2 bases from V and 5 bases from J, leaving 12 bases between. For the CDR3, the DNA is TGTGCCAGCAGCTTAAGTCAGGGGATAAATGAAAAACTGTTTTTT. It is translated as CASSLSQGINEKLFF.

The chain has TRBV2 and TRBJ1-4; D remains unclear. This CDR3 spans 15 amino acids. V was cut by 3 bases and J by 8 bases, with 16 bases left in between. Germline V gene sequence: CDR1 SNHLY, CDR2 FYNNEI. CDR3 sequence reads: CASSDDVARAEKLFF. The CDR3 DNA reads as TGTGCCAGCAGTGATGACGTGGCCCGGGCGGAAAAACTGTTTTTT.

The rearrangement links TRBV6-2 or TRBV6-3 to TRBJ1-4; D is unresolved. The CDR3 sequence is 16 residues long. Germline-derived CDR1 and CDR2 are MNHEY and SVGEGT. V lost 0 bases and J lost 0, with 8 bases in between. The CDR3 here is CASSYSEVATNEKLFF. The CDR3 coding sequence is TGTGCCAGCAGTTACTCGGAGGTTGCAACTAATGAAAAACTGTTTTTT.

V is TRBV12-3 or TRBV12-4 and J is TRBJ1-1, with a weak D call TRBD1 (5 bases). CDR3 length: 13 residues. V shed 7 bases and J shed 2 bases, with 11 bases lying between them. The CDR3 is CASIQTANTEAFF. The DNA for the CDR3 is TGTGCCAGCATTCAGACAGCCAACACTGAAGCTTTCTTT.

The chain joins TRBV30 to TRBJ1-5; D perhaps matches TRBD1 (5 bases). With 2 bases removed from V and 3 bases from J, the gap between germline ends came to 17 bases. The CDR3 has 16 residues. CDR1 is GTSNPN, CDR2 SVGIG, per germline (reference sequence). The CDR3 loop reads CAWSRGHRTFNQPQHF. In nucleotides, the CDR3 is TGTGCCTGGAGTAGGGGTCACCGGACCTTCAATCAGCCCCAGCATTTT.

This clone turned up a few times. The chain employs TRBV2 and TRBJ1-3; D perhaps matches TRBD1 (5 bases). Germline-derived CDR1 and CDR2 are SNHLY and FYNNEI. This CDR3 contains 14 residues. The V end was cut by 4 bases, the J end by 0 bases, with 7 bases between. CDR3 residues: CASSVGGSGNTIYF. The CDR3 DNA follows: TGTGCCAGCAGTGTTGGGGGCTCTGGAAACACCATATATTTT.

This chain connects TRBV6-5 to TRBJ1-2, with a tentative D call TRBD1 (5 bases). CDR1 and CDR2 (germline): MNHEY, SVGAGI. The V gene lost 0 bases and the J gene lost 4 bases, with 12 bases spanning the gap. This CDR3 is built from 15 residues. CDR3 region: CASSYSSRTSYGYTF. In nucleotides, the CDR3 is TGTGCCAGCAGTTACTCGTCGCGGACAAGCTATGGCTACACCTTC.

This clone has only a few counts. J is TRBJ2-7 and V is TRBV21-1; the table's D call, TRBD2, was not checked against the DNA. TRBV21-1 is flagged as a pseudogene. The CDR3 has 16 residues. CDR3 sequence: CASSKPPRDLYYEQYF. CDR3 nucleotide sequence: TGTGCCAGCAGCAAACCCCCCCGGGACTTGTACTACGAGCAGTACTTC.

The gene calls are TRBV7-9 and TRBJ1-4; TRBD1 aligns across 10 bases. V gave up 3 bases and J gave up 6 bases; unmatched junction bases: 1. This CDR3 has 14 residues. Germline CDR1 SEHNR, CDR2 FQNEAQ (reference sequence). In DNA form, the CDR3 reads TGTGCCAGCAGCTTCGGGACAGGGGATGAAAAACTGTTTTTT. Its protein product is CASSFGTGDEKLFF.

The chain couples TRBV5-4 to TRBJ2-5, with D perhaps matching TRBD1 or TRBD2 (6 bases each). Trimming took 4 bases from V and 9 from J, leaving 19 bases between them. Germline assignment: CDR1 SGHNT and CDR2 YYREEE (reference sequence). The CDR3 contains 14 residues. CDR3 nucleotides: TGTGCCAGCAGCGGTTGGGGGGCCCTCGGGGCCCAGTACTTC. This encodes CASSGWGALGAQYF.

The chain uses TRBV19 and TRBJ1-1; 7 nucleotides match TRBD1. J lost 8 bases, V lost 7 bases, and 13 bases had no gene match. Germline lookup yields CDR1 LNHDA and CDR2 SQIVND (reference sequence). The length of the CDR3 is 14 residues. The CDR3 is CASMADRDAYEAFF. The DNA for the CDR3 is TGTGCCAGTATGGCAGACAGGGATGCTTACGAAGCTTTCTTT.

This rearrangement joins TRBV6-5 to TRBJ1-2, with D possibly TRBD1 on 5 matching bases. The CDR3 is 15 amino acids. The V gene lost 0 bases and the J gene lost 6 bases, with 14 bases spanning the gap. Germline CDR1 MNHEY, CDR2 SVGAGI. CDR3 loop: CASSYSGDAGHGYTF. CDR3 bases: TGTGCCAGCAGTTACTCGGGGGACGCCGGACATGGCTACACCTTC.

The rearrangement uses TRBV4-1 and TRBJ1-1; D might be TRBD1 (6 bases). Trimming took 3 bases from V and 2 from J, leaving 10 bases between them. The CDR3 runs to 14 residues. Germline CDR1 MGHRA, CDR2 YSYEKL. This CDR3 is CASSQTGTNTEAFF. The CDR3 DNA sequence: TGCGCCAGCAGCCAGACAGGAACCAACACTGAAGCTTTCTTT.

The chain is built from TRBV30 and TRBJ1-3; the D is unclear. The CDR3 has 18 amino acids. CDR1 and CDR2 from the germline V gene are GTSNPN and SVGIG (reference sequence). Trimming pared 4 bases from V and 2 bases from J, leaving 24 bases between. CDR3 DNA sequence: TGTGCCTGGACTCGAGGGCGGGGATCCAACTATCCTGGAAACACCATATATTTT. Translated: CAWTRGRGSNYPGNTIYF.

This sequence joins TRBV6-5 and TRBJ1-4; D may be TRBD1 (5 bases). The CDR3 consists of 15 residues. The ends were cut back, 0 bases at V and 7 bases at J, with 12 bases in the middle. Per the germline V gene, CDR1 is MNHEY and CDR2 is SVGAGI. For the CDR3, the DNA is TGTGCCAGCAGTTACTCGGGCAGGGCCTTTGAAAAACTGTTTTTT. The encoded protein is CASSYSGRAFEKLFF.

The chain couples TRBV10-3 to TRBJ1-2; TRBD1 is a possible D gene (5 bases). V was trimmed by 8 bases and J by 1 base, leaving 11 bases between them. The CDR3 is 13 residues long. Per germline, CDR1 ENHRY and CDR2 SYGVKD. The CDR3 DNA follows: TGTGCCATCGGGGACGGTTTTAACTATGGCTACACCTTC. Protein: CAIGDGFNYGYTF.

This rearrangement joins TRBV2 to TRBJ1-1, with D uncertain. Per the germline V gene, CDR1 is SNHLY and CDR2 is FYNNEI. The V and J ends lost 6 bases and 4 bases respectively, with 6 bases between them. This CDR3 has 11 amino acids. The CDR3 region is CASSLITEAFF. The CDR3 DNA reads TGTGCCAGCAGCCTCATCACTGAAGCTTTCTTT. Looking up the rest from reference TRBV2 and TRBJ1-1 gives the full variable domain: EPEVTQTPSHQVTQMGQEVILRCVPISNHLYFYWYRQILGQKVEFLVSFYNNEISEKSEIFDDQFSVERPDGSNFTLKIRSTKLEDSAMYFCASSLITEAFFGQGTRLTVV.